The rows below give T cell receptor beta chains drawn from one sample of a study of radiotherapy plus CTLA-4 blockade in lung cancer. Measured with immunoSEQ multiplex PCR; TCRdb has only the in-frame clones, and not every one. This table has tens of thousands of clones, around 88% appearing once. The material was peripheral blood, obtained from a patient treated with radiotherapy plus ipilimumab. The receptors were sampled from a human donor with non-small cell lung cancer who had a partial response to radiotherapy plus ipilimumab. The CDR3 runs from the conserved cysteine through the conserved F or W. D genes are given only for firm matches. Clone size is given for some rows only: seen once, a few or many times, or a class if the clone is expanded.

v_gene	abundance	j_gene	d_gene	CDR3aa	CDR3nt
TRBV14	-	TRBJ2-2	TRBD1	CASSQTRGTGELFF	TGTGCCAGCAGCCAAACCAGGGGGACCGGGGAGCTGTTTTTT
TRBV4-2	-	TRBJ2-1	TRBD2	CASSQEAAGVGNEQFF	TGTGCCAGCAGCCAAGAGGCAGCGGGAGTGGGGAATGAGCAGTTCTTC
TRBV5-1	once	TRBJ2-3	TRBD1	CASSSPGQAYSTDTQYF	TGCGCCAGCAGCTCCCCGGGACAGGCTTATTCCACAGATACGCAGTATTTT
TRBV2	-	TRBJ2-7	TRBD1	CASSESGQGPYEQYF	TGTGCCAGCAGTGAAAGTGGACAGGGACCCTACGAGCAGTACTTC
TRBV27	-	TRBJ2-7	TRBD2	CASSLDGRAGYEQYF	TGTGCCAGCAGTTTGGACGGGAGGGCCGGATACGAGCAGTACTTC
TRBV23-1	few	TRBJ2-3	-	CASITELSPLFRTDTQYF	TGCGCCAGCATCACGGAGCTGTCTCCCCTATTCCGCACAGATACGCAGTATTTT
TRBV11-3	-	TRBJ2-7	-	CASSLGLHYEQYF	TGTGCCAGCAGCTTGGGACTTCACTACGAGCAGTACTTC
TRBV19	-	TRBJ2-7	-	CASSLRDRRYEQYF	TGTGCCAGTAGTCTCCGAGACAGGCGGTACGAGCAGTACTTC
TRBV5-1	-	TRBJ2-5	-	CASSSRKEGETQYF	TGCGCCAGCAGCTCCCGGAAGGAGGGAGAGACCCAGTACTTC
TRBV7-9	-	TRBJ1-1	-	CASSLVAGAATEAFF	TGTGCCAGCAGCTTAGTCGCAGGGGCCGCCACTGAAGCTTTCTTT
TRBV2	-	TRBJ1-4	TRBD1	CASRRQGEGDEKLFF	TGTGCCAGCAGGAGACAGGGGGAGGGAGATGAAAAACTGTTTTTT
TRBV29-1	-	TRBJ2-1	-	CSVEERQGGFYNEQFF	TGCAGCGTTGAAGAGAGACAGGGAGGATTCTACAATGAGCAGTTCTTC
TRBV10-1	-	TRBJ2-1	TRBD1	CASSESRTGGWSEQFF	TGCGCCAGCAGTGAGTCAAGGACAGGGGGCTGGAGTGAGCAGTTCTTC
TRBV25-1	-	TRBJ2-1	-	CASSGVGAQQFF	TGTGCCAGCAGTGGAGTAGGGGCCCAGCAGTTCTTC
TRBV6-1	-	TRBJ2-7	-	CASCLSLVYEQYF	TGTGCCAGCTGCTTATCTTTAGTCTACGAGCAGTACTTC
TRBV27	-	TRBJ2-7	-	CASTSFLPAGYYEQYF	TGTGCCAGCACCTCTTTCCTACCCGCGGGCTACTACGAGCAGTACTTC
TRBV2	-	TRBJ2-1	TRBD2	CASSEASGRLAGELFF	TGTGCCAGCAGTGAAGCTTCGGGGAGGTTAGCGGGAGAATTGTTCTTC
TRBV28	-	TRBJ1-3	-	CASSRSSGNTIYF	TGTGCCAGCAGTCGGAGCTCTGGAAACACCATATATTTT
TRBV4-1	-	TRBJ2-7	TRBD2	CASSQEPLAGGSIYEQYF	TGCGCCAGCAGCCAAGAACCTCTAGCGGGAGGGTCCATCTACGAGCAGTACTTC
TRBV28	-	TRBJ2-1	TRBD1	CASSLNGQAFNEQFF	TGTGCCAGCAGTTTGAACGGACAGGCCTTCAATGAGCAGTTCTTC
TRBV19	-	TRBJ1-2	-	CASGQANYGYTF	TGTGCCAGCGGACAAGCCAACTATGGCTACACCTTC
TRBV28	-	TRBJ2-5	TRBD1	CASRKGQGVVTQYF	TGTGCCAGCAGGAAGGGACAGGGGGTTGTGACCCAGTACTTC
TRBV5-5	-	TRBJ1-4	TRBD1	CASSRQGNIEKLFF	TGTGCCAGCAGCCGACAGGGGAATATTGAAAAACTGTTTTTT
TRBV5-4	-	TRBJ2-1	TRBD1	CASSFTGGNEQFF	TGTGCCAGCAGCTTCACAGGGGGCAATGAGCAGTTCTTC
TRBV5-1	-	TRBJ2-3	TRBD2	CASSLRLAGSTDTQYF	TGCGCCAGCAGCTTGAGACTAGCGGGAAGCACAGATACGCAGTATTTT
TRBV19	few	TRBJ2-1	TRBD2	CASSPPWEGYNEQFF	TGTGCCAGTAGTCCCCCATGGGAGGGGTACAATGAGCAGTTCTTC
TRBV28	-	TRBJ2-7	-	CASHKTAPYEQYF	TGTGCCAGCCACAAGACTGCGCCCTACGAGCAGTACTTC
TRBV14	-	TRBJ2-1	-	CASSQKGGPDRDNEQFF	TGTGCCAGCAGCCAAAAGGGGGGGCCGGACAGAGACAATGAGCAGTTCTTC
TRBV15	-	TRBJ2-1	-	CATSRWDLDYNEQFF	TGTGCCACCAGCAGATGGGACTTAGACTACAATGAGCAGTTCTTC
TRBV28	-	TRBJ1-2	TRBD1	CASSSQGYYGYTF	TGTGCCAGCAGTTCACAGGGGTACTATGGCTACACCTTC
TRBV23-1	-	TRBJ1-5	-	CASRPNLESNQPQHF	TGCGCCAGCAGACCCAACTTAGAGAGCAATCAGCCCCAGCATTTT
TRBV30	once	TRBJ2-1	-	CAWSGGMGSSYNEQFF	TGTGCCTGGAGTGGCGGGATGGGCTCCTCCTACAATGAGCAGTTCTTC
TRBV4-1	-	TRBJ2-1	-	CASSQDHQRYGNEQFF	TGCGCCAGCAGCCAAGATCATCAGCGTTACGGGAATGAGCAGTTCTTC
TRBV13	-	TRBJ2-7	-	CASSRSSYEQYF	TGTGCCAGCAGTCGGTCCTCCTACGAGCAGTACTTC
TRBV7-9	-	TRBJ2-5	TRBD1	CASSFGQVIQETQYF	TGTGCCAGCAGCTTCGGACAGGTCATCCAAGAGACCCAGTACTTC
TRBV7-7	-	TRBJ2-3	TRBD1	CASSLGTETDTQYF	TGTGCTAGCAGCTTAGGGACAGAAACAGATACGCAGTATTTT
TRBV29-1	-	TRBJ2-5	TRBD2	CSERLAGAPRAQYF	TGCAGCGAACGACTAGCGGGAGCACCAAGGGCCCAGTACTTC
TRBV5-4	-	TRBJ1-3	-	CASSLSQGGNTIYF	TGTGCCAGCAGCTTGAGCCAGGGCGGAAACACCATATATTTT
TRBV28	-	TRBJ1-4	-	CASSLQVFEKLFF	TGTGCCAGCAGTTTGCAGGTTTTTGAAAAACTGTTTTTT
TRBV7-2	-	TRBJ1-2	TRBD1	CASSDSRTGGIYGYTF	TGTGCCAGCAGCGATAGTAGGACAGGGGGCATCTATGGCTACACCTTC
TRBV19	-	TRBJ1-4	TRBD1	CASSIRDRGKEKLFF	TGTGCCAGTAGTATCCGGGACAGGGGAAAGGAAAAACTGTTTTTT